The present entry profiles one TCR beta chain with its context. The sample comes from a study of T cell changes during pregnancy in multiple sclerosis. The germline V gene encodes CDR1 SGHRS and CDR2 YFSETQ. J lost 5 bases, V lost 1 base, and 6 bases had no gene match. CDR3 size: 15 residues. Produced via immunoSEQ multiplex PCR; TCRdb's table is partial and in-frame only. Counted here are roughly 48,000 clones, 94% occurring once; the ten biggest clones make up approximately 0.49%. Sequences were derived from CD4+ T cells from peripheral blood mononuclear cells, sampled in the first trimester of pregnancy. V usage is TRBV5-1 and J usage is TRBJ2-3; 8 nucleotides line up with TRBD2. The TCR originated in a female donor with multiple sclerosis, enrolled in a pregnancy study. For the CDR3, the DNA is TGCGCCAGCAGCTTGTACGGAAGCGGGGGAGATACGCAGTATTTT. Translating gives CASSLYGSGGDTQYF.